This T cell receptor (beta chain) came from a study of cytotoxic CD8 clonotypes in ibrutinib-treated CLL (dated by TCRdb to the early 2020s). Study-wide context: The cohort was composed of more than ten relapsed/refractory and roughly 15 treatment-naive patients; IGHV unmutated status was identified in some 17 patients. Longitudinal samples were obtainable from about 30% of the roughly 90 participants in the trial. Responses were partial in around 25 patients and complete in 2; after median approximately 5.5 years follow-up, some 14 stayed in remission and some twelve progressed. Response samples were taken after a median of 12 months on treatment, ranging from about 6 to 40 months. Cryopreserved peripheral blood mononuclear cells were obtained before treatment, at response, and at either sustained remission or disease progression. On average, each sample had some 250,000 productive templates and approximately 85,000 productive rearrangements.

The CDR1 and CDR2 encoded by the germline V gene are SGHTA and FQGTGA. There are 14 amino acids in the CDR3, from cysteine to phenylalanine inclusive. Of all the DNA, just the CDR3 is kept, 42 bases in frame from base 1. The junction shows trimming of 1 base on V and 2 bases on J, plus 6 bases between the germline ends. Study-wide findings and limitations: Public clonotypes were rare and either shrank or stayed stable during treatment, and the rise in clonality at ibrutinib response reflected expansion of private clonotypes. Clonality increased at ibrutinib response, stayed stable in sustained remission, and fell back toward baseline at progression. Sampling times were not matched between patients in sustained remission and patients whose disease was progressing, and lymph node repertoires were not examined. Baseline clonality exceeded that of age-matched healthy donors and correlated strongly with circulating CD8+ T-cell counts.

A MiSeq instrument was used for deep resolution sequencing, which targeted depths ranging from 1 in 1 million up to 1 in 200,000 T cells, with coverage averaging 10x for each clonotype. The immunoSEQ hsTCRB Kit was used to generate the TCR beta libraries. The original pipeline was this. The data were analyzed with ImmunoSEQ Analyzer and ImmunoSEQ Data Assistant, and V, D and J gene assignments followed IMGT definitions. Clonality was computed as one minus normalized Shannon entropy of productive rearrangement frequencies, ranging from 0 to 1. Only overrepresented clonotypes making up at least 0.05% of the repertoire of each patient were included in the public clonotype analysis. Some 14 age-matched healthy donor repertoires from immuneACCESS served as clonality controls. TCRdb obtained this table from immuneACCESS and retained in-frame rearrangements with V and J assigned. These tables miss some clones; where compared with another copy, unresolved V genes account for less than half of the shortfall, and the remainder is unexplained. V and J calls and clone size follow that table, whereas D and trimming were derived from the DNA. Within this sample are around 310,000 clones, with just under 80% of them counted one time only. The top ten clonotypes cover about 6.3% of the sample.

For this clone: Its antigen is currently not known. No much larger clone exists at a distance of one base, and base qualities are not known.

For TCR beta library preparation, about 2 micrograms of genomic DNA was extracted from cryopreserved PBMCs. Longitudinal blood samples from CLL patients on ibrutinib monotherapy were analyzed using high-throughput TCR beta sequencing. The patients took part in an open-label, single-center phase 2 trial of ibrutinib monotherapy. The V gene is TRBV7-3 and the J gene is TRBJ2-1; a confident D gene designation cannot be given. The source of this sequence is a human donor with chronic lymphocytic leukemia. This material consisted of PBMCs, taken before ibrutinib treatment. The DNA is TGTGCCAGCAGCTTAAATCCAACCTACAATGAGCAGTTCTTC. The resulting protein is CASSLNPTYNEQFF.